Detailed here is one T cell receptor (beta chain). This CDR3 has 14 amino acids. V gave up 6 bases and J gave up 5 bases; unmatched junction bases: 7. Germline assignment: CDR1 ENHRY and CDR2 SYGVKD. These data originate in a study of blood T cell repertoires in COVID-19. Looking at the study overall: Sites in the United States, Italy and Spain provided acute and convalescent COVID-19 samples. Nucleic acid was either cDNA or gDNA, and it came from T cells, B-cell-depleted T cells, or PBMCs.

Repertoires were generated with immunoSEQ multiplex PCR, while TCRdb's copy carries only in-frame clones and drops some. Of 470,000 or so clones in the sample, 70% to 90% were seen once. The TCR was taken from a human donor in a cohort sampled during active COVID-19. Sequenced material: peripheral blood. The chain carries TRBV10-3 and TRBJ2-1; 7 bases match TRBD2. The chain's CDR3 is CAISRLAKDNEQFF. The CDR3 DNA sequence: TGTGCCATCAGCAGACTAGCCAAAGACAATGAGCAGTTCTTC.